This entry is about one T cell receptor beta chain. Its antigen remains unidentified. The CDR3 sequence is 13 residues long. With 8 bases clipped from V and 4 bases from J, the junction kept 7 bases outside the gene matches. Germline CDR1 reads MNHEY; CDR2 reads SVGEGT. Scientists ran DNA taken from cultured CD4+ T cells through the Oncomine TCR Beta short-read assay for sequencing. Genomic DNA was isolated from cultured CD4+ T cells. Via MiXCR, TCRdb re-called the PCR reads, giving one row per CDR3 protein. The sample lists some 10,000 distinct CDR3 sequences, about 32% occurring once. This sample was taken from a study of vaccination and CD4 T cells after COVID-19. Noted treatment: approximately nine-day PBMC culture with coronavirus spike peptide pools or control peptides (ViraFEST assay). CD4+ T cells of the unexposed donor were collected before the COVID-19 pandemic (2011-2018).

The sample was CD4+ T cells from blood, cultured in vitro. The sequence was collected from a human donor in good health. The rearrangement uses TRBV6-2 or TRBV6-3 and TRBJ1-2; 7 positions agree with TRBD1. The CDR3 loop is CASGFDRAYGYTF. DNA for the CDR3: TGTGCCAGCGGATTTGACAGGGCCTATGGCTACACCTTC.